The rows below give T cell receptor beta chains drawn from one sample of a study of T-cell memory formation after mild COVID-19. TCRdb processed the 5' RACE reads anew with MiXCR; each CDR3 protein has one entry. The sample yields about half a million distinct CDR3 sequences, 15% to 20% seen once. The sample consisted of PBMCs or a T cell subset sorted from them (not recorded which). These TCRs come from an adult woman who had mild COVID-19 (a few samples of this study predate the infection). Cell type and time point are not known. The CDR3 runs from the conserved cysteine through the conserved F or W. The order of the fields is clone size, J gene, V gene, D gene, CDR3 DNA, CDR3 protein. A D gene is named only where the DNA matches it firmly. For some rows the clone size is stated as once, few or many, or as a class when expanded; others skip it.

size: -; J: TRBJ1-1; V: TRBV3-1; D: -; DNA: TGTGCCAGCAGCCAAGATCTTCAGGCCGGCCGGGCTGAAGCTTTCTTT; CDR3: CASSQDLQAGRAEAFF
size: few; J: TRBJ1-1; V: TRBV7-8; D: TRBD1; DNA: TGTGCCAGCACCGAAGGGGGCTGGAACACTGAAGCTTTCTTT; CDR3: CASTEGGWNTEAFF
size: -; J: TRBJ1-2; V: TRBV20-1; D: TRBD1; DNA: TGCAGTGCTGCCCAACAGGGGGCGGGGGGCTACACCTTC; CDR3: CSAAQQGAGGYTF
size: -; J: TRBJ2-4; V: TRBV30; D: TRBD2; DNA: TGTGCCTGGAGTTCCGGTAGACTAGCGGGCCTAGCCAAAAACATTCAGTACTTC; CDR3: CAWSSGRLAGLAKNIQYF
size: -; J: TRBJ2-7; V: TRBV2; D: -; DNA: TGTGCCAGCAGTGAGGAGGGAAAGGGCTACGAGCAGTACTTC; CDR3: CASSEEGKGYEQYF
size: -; J: TRBJ1-1; V: TRBV2; D: TRBD1; DNA: TGTGCCAGCAGCGAAAGACAGGGGATAAACACTGAAGCTTTCTTT; CDR3: CASSERQGINTEAFF
size: -; J: TRBJ1-6; V: TRBV20-1; D: -; DNA: TGCAGTGCTAGAGAGGGCGGAGGCTCGATTAATTCACCCCTCCACTTT; CDR3: CSAREGGGSINSPLHF
size: -; J: TRBJ2-1; V: TRBV24-1; D: TRBD2; DNA: TGTGCCACCAGGCCTAGCGGGGGGAATGAGGAGCAGTTCTTC; CDR3: CATRPSGGNEEQFF
size: few; J: TRBJ1-5; V: TRBV6-1; D: -; DNA: TGTGCCAGCAGTGAATTGGAGGGGGGGAGTCAGCCCCAGCATTTT; CDR3: CASSELEGGSQPQHF
size: few; J: TRBJ1-1; V: TRBV7-9; D: -; DNA: TGTGCCAGCAGCTTAGCCGGCCAGATCAACACTGAAGCTTTCTTT; CDR3: CASSLAGQINTEAFF
size: -; J: TRBJ2-3; V: TRBV5-1; D: -; DNA: TGCGCCAGCAGCTTGGACCCCATCTCAGGGGATACGCAGTATTTT; CDR3: CASSLDPISGDTQYF
size: few; J: TRBJ1-1; V: TRBV5-1; D: -; DNA: TGCGCCAGCAGCCTCTGGAGTAGCACTGAAGCTTTCTTT; CDR3: CASSLWSSTEAFF
size: once; J: TRBJ2-7; V: TRBV18; D: TRBD1; DNA: TGTGCCAGCTCGAGTACGGGACAGGCCCGCTACGAGCAGTACTTC; CDR3: CASSSTGQARYEQYF
size: -; J: TRBJ1-2; V: TRBV19; D: -; DNA: TGTGCCACCCTTGAGGGAGACGGCTACACCTTC; CDR3: CATLEGDGYTF
size: many; J: TRBJ2-6; V: TRBV12-3/TRBV12-4; D: TRBD1; DNA: TGTGCCAGCAGTCCCGGACAGGCTGGGGCCAACGTCCTGACTTTC; CDR3: CASSPGQAGANVLTF
size: once; J: TRBJ1-6; V: TRBV6-6; D: -; DNA: TGTGCCAGCACCCCCAGGGCTGGGGATAATTCACCCCTCCACTTT; CDR3: CASTPRAGDNSPLHF
size: -; J: TRBJ2-1; V: TRBV19; D: TRBD2; DNA: TGTGCCAGTAGTATCCCGACTAGCGGGATGACCAACGATGAGCAGTTCTTC; CDR3: CASSIPTSGMTNDEQFF
size: -; J: TRBJ2-5; V: TRBV4-3; D: -; DNA: TGCGCCAGCAGCCAAGGGGCCCTGGCACGAGAGACCCAGTACTTC; CDR3: CASSQGALARETQYF
size: few; J: TRBJ2-7; V: TRBV7-6; D: TRBD1; DNA: TGTGCCAGCAGCTTAGTCTCCCCCGGGACAGGGGGTAACGAGCAGTACTTC; CDR3: CASSLVSPGTGGNEQYF
size: few; J: TRBJ1-5; V: TRBV7-9; D: -; DNA: TGTGCCAGCGGGGGGTCGAGGGCAGGTCAGCCCCAGCATTTT; CDR3: CASGGSRAGQPQHF
size: few; J: TRBJ2-1; V: TRBV7-2; D: TRBD2; DNA: TGTGCCAGCAGCCTAATAGCGGGAGCGCACAATGAGCAGTTCTTC; CDR3: CASSLIAGAHNEQFF
size: -; J: TRBJ2-5; V: TRBV15; D: TRBD2; DNA: TGTGCCACCAGCAGAGATCGGGGGGAAGAGACCCAGTACTTC; CDR3: CATSRDRGEETQYF
size: -; J: TRBJ2-1; V: TRBV7-3; D: TRBD2; DNA: TGTGCCAGCAGCCGGAACGCCGGTGGAGCGGGAGATGAGCAGTTCTTC; CDR3: CASSRNAGGAGDEQFF
size: few; J: TRBJ1-1; V: TRBV5-5; D: -; DNA: TGTGCCAGCAGCTTGTTACCAGGTCAATACGGGGACACTGAAGCTTTCTTT; CDR3: CASSLLPGQYGDTEAFF
size: -; J: TRBJ2-1; V: TRBV24-1; D: -; DNA: TGTGCCACCAGTGATTTGGGGTCCTACAATGAGCAGTTCTTC; CDR3: CATSDLGSYNEQFF
size: -; J: TRBJ1-4; V: TRBV7-9; D: TRBD1; DNA: TGTGCCAGCAGCCGGACAGGGATGAATGAAAAACTGTTTTTT; CDR3: CASSRTGMNEKLFF
size: many; J: TRBJ2-3; V: TRBV7-3; D: -; DNA: TGTGCCAGCAGCTTCGGGGGCGGTAGCACAGATACGCAGTATTTT; CDR3: CASSFGGGSTDTQYF
size: many; J: TRBJ1-1; V: TRBV29-1; D: -; DNA: TGCAGCGTTGAAGGGGGTCTTGGAGGGGGCACTGAAGCTTTCTTT; CDR3: CSVEGGLGGGTEAFF